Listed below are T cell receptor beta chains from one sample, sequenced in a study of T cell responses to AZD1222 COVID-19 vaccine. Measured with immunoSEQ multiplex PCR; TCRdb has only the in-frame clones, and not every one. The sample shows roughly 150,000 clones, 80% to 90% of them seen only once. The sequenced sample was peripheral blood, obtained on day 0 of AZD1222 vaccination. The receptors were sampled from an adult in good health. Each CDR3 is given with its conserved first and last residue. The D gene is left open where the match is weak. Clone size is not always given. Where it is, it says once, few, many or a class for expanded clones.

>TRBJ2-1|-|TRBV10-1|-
CASSPVISYNEQFF
TGCGCCAGCAGTCCGGTGATCTCCTACAATGAGCAGTTCTTC
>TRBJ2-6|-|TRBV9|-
CASSVAPDPYSGANVLTF
TGTGCCAGCAGCGTAGCTCCGGACCCATACTCTGGGGCCAACGTCCTGACTTTC
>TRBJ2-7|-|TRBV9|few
CASSVDGNAYEQYF
TGTGCCAGCAGCGTAGACGGGAACGCATACGAGCAGTACTTC
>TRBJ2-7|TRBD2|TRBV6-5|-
CASKVLAGPYEQYF
TGTGCCAGCAAGGTACTAGCGGGCCCTTACGAGCAGTACTTC
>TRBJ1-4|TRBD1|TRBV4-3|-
CASSQQGEGEKLFF
TGCGCCAGCAGCCAACAGGGGGAAGGCGAAAAACTGTTTTTT
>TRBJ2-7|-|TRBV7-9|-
CASSLSDRLGEQYF
TGTGCCAGCAGCTTATCTGATCGGTTAGGGGAGCAGTACTTC
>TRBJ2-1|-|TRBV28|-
CASSLTSPYNEQFF
TGTGCCAGCAGTTTAACGAGTCCGTACAATGAGCAGTTCTTC
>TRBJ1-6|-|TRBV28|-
CASSLGTVTADSPLHF
TGTGCCAGCAGTTTAGGTACCGTGACAGCGGATTCACCCCTCCACTTT
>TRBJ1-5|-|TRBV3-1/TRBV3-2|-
CASSQDGTSNQPQHF
TGTGCCAGCAGCCAAGACGGGACAAGCAATCAGCCCCAGCATTTT
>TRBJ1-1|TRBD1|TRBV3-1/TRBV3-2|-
CASSPRQGNTEAFF
TGTGCCAGCAGCCCGCGACAGGGGAACACTGAAGCTTTCTTT
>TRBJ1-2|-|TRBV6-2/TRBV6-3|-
CASSKGGQVYGYTF
TGTGCCAGCAGTAAGGGGGGCCAAGTCTATGGCTACACCTTC
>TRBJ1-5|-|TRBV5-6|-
CASSLAGQGHNQPQHF
TGTGCCAGCAGCTTGGCCGGGCAGGGACACAATCAGCCCCAGCATTTT
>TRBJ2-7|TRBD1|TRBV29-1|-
CSVRASGQGPGEQYF
TGCAGCGTTCGGGCGTCGGGACAGGGGCCAGGCGAGCAGTACTTC
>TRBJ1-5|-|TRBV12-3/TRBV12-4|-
CASSRDQPQHF
TGTGCCAGCAGCCGAGATCAGCCCCAGCATTTT
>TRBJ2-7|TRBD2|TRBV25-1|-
CASSPPGTRAYEQYF
TGTGCCAGCAGTCCCCCCGGGACTAGAGCATACGAGCAGTACTTC
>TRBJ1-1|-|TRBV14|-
CASSQERTATFGAFF
TGTGCCAGCAGCCAAGAAAGAACAGCTACCTTTGGAGCTTTCTTT
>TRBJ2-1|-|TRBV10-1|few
CASSEPIPLRSYNEQFF
TGCGCCAGCAGTGAGCCGATTCCCCTGCGGTCCTACAATGAGCAGTTCTTC
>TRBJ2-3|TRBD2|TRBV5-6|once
CASSLAGGPSDTQYF
TGTGCCAGCAGCTTGGCGGGGGGACCCTCAGATACGCAGTATTTT
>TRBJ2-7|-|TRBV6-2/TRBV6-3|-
CASSTGPYEQYF
TGTGCCAGCAGTACGGGCCCATACGAGCAGTACTTC
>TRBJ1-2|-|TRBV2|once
CASTTGGGYTF
TGTGCCAGCACCACGGGGGGTGGCTACACCTTC
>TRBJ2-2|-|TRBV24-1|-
CATSDFREAGELFF
TGTGCCACCAGTGATTTTAGGGAGGCCGGGGAGCTGTTTTTT
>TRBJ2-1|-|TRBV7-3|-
CASSLAGTYNEQFF
TGTGCCAGCAGCTTAGCAGGAACCTACAATGAGCAGTTCTTC
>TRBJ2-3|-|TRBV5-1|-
CASSLGTLSTDTQYF
TGCGCCAGCAGCTTGGGGACGCTTAGCACAGATACGCAGTATTTT
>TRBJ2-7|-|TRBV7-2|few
CASSLDLDEQYF
TGTGCCAGCAGCCTTGACCTGGACGAGCAGTACTTC
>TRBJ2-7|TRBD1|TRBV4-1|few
CASSQLFGQVSFYEQYF
TGCGCCAGCAGCCAATTGTTCGGACAGGTTTCTTTCTACGAGCAGTACTTC
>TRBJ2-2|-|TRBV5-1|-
CASSLALANTGELFF
TGCGCCAGCAGCTTGGCCCTAGCTAACACCGGGGAGCTGTTTTTT
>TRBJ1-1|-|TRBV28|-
CASSLDVSLNTEAFF
TGTGCCAGCAGTTTAGATGTCAGTTTGAACACTGAAGCTTTCTTT
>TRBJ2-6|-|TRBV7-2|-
CASSLRFRDASGANVLTF
TGTGCCAGCAGCTTACGATTCAGGGATGCCTCTGGGGCCAACGTCCTGACTTTC
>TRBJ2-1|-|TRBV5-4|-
CASSLIGGNEQFF
TGTGCCAGCAGTTTGATAGGGGGGAATGAGCAGTTCTTC
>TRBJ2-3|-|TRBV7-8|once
CASSSSPGSTDTQYF
TGTGCCAGCAGCTCGTCCCCAGGTTCGACAGATACGCAGTATTTT
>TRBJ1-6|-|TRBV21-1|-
CASSKRERDRNSPLHF
TGTGCCAGCAGCAAACGGGAAAGAGACCGAAATTCACCCCTCCACTTT
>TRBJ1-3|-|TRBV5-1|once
CASSLAQDSGNTIYF
TGCGCCAGCAGCTTGGCCCAGGACTCTGGAAACACCATATATTTT